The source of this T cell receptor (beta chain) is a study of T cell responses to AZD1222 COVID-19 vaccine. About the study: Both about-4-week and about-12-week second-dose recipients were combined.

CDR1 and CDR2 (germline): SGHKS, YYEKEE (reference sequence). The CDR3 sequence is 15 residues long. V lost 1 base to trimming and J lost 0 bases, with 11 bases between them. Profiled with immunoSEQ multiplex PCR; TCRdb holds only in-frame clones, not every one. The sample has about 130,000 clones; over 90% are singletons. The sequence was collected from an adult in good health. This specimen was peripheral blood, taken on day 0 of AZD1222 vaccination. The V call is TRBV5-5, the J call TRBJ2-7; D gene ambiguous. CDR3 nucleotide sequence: TGTGCCAGCAGCTTGACGTCAGGCTTCTCCTACGAGCAGTACTTC. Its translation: CASSLTSGFSYEQYF.